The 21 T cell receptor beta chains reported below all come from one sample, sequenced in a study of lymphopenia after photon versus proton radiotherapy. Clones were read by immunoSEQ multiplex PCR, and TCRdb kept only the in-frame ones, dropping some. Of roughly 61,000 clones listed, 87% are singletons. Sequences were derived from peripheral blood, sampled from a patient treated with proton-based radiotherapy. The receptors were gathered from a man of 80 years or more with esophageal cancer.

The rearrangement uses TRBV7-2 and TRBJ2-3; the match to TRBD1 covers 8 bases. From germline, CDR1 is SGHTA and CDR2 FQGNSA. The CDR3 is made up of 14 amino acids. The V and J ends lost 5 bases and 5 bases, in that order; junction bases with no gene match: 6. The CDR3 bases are TGTGCCAGCAGCCTCGGACAGGGAAAAGATACGCAGTATTTT. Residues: CASSLGQGKDTQYF.

The DNA for the CDR3 is TGTGCCAGCAGTTCCGGGACAGAAAACATTCAGTACTTC. Protein: CASSSGTENIQYF. The V and J genes are TRBV5-5 and TRBJ2-4; 7 bases agree with TRBD1. Germline loops: CDR1 SGHKS, CDR2 YYEKEE (reference sequence). J gave up 5 bases and V 5 bases, and 4 bases lay outside the gene matches. The CDR3 is 13 residues long.

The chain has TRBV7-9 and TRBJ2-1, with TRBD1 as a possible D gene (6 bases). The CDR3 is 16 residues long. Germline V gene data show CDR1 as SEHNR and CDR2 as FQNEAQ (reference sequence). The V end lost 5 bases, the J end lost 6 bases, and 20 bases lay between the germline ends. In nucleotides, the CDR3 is TGTGCCAGCAGCACCCGACAGGTCGGGACCCCCAATGAGCAGTTCTTC. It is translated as CASSTRQVGTPNEQFF. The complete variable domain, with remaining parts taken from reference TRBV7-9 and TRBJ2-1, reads DTGVSQNPRHKITKRGQNVTFRCDPISEHNRLYWYRQTLGQGPEFLTYFQNEAQLEKSRLLSDRFSAERPKGSFSTLEIQRTEQGDSAMYLCASSTRQVGTPNEQFFGPGTRLTVL.

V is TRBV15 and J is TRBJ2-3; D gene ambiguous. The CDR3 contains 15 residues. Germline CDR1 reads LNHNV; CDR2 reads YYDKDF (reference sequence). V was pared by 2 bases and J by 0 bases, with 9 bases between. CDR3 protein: CATSRSRVSTDTQYF. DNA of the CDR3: TGTGCCACCAGCAGATCTAGGGTCAGCACAGATACGCAGTATTTT. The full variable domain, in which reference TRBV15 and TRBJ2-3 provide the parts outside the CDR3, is DAMVIQNPRYQVTQFGKPVTLSCSQTLNHNVMYWYQQKSSQAPKLLFHYYDKDFNNEADTPDNFQSRRPNTSFCFLDIRSPGLGDTAMYLCATSRSRVSTDTQYFGPGTRLTVL.

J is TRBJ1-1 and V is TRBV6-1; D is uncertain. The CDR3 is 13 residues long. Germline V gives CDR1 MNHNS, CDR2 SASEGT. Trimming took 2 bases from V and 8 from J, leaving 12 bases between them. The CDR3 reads CASSERREGEAFF. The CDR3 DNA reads TGTGCCAGCAGTGAACGACGCGAAGGGGAAGCTTTCTTT.

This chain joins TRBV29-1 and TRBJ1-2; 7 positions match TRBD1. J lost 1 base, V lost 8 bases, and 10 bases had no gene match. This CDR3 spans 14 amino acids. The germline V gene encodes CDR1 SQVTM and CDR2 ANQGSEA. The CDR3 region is CSTIGTENNYGYTF. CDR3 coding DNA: TGCAGCACAATCGGGACAGAGAATAACTATGGCTACACCTTC.

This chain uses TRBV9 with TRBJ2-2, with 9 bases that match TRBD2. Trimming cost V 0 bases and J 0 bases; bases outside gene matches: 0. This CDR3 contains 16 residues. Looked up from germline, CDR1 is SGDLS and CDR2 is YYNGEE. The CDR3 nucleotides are TGTGCCAGCAGCGTAGGCGGGAGGGCGAACACCGGGGAGCTGTTTTTT. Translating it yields CASSVGGRANTGELFF.

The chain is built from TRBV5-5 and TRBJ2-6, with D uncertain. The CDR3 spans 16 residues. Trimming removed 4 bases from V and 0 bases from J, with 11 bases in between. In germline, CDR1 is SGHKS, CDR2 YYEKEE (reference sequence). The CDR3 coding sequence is TGTGCCAGCAGCCCCTTAACCCGCTCTGGGGCCAACGTCCTGACTTTC. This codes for CASSPLTRSGANVLTF.

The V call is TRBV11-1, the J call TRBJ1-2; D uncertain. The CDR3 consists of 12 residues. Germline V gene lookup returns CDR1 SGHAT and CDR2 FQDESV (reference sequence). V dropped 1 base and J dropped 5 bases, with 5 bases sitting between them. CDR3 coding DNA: TGTGCCAGCAGCTTAGGCGGTTATGGCTACACCTTC. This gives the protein CASSLGGYGYTF.

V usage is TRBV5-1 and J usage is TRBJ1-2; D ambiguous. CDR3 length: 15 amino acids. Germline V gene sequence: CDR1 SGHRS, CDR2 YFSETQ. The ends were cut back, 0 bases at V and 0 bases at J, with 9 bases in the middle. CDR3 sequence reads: CASSLGSVANYGYTF. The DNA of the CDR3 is TGCGCCAGCAGCTTGGGTTCGGTAGCTAACTATGGCTACACCTTC.

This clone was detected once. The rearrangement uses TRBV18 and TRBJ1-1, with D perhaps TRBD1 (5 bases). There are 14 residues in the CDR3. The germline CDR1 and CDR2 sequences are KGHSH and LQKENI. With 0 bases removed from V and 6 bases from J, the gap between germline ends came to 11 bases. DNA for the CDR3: TGTGCCAGCTCACCACCGTGGGGCGTCGCTGAAGCTTTCTTT. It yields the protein CASSPPWGVAEAFF.

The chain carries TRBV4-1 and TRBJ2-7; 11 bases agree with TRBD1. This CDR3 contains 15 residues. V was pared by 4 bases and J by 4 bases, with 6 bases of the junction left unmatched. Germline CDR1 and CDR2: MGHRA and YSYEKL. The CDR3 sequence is CASSPGQGARYEQYF. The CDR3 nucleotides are TGCGCCAGCAGCCCCGGACAGGGGGCGCGGTACGAGCAGTACTTC.

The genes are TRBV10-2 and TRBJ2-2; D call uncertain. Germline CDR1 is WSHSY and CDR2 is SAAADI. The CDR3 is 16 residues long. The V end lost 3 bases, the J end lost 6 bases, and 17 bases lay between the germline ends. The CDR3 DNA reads TGCGCCAGCAGTGAACTGGTAGCCCCGAAACCCGGGGAGCTGTTTTTT. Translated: CASSELVAPKPGELFF.

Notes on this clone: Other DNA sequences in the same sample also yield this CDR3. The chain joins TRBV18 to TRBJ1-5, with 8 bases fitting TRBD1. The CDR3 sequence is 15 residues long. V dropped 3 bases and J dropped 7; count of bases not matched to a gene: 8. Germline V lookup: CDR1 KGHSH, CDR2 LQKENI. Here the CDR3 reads CASSPQPGQAQPQHF. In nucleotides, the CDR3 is TGTGCCAGCTCACCTCAACCGGGACAGGCCCAGCCCCAGCATTTT.

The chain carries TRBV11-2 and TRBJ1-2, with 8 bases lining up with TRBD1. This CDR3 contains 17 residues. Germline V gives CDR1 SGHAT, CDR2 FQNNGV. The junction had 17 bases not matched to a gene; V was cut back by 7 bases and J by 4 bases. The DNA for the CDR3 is TGTGCCAGCACCAAAAGGGCCCAGGGGGCGGGAAGCTATGGCTACACCTTC. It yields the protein CASTKRAQGAGSYGYTF.

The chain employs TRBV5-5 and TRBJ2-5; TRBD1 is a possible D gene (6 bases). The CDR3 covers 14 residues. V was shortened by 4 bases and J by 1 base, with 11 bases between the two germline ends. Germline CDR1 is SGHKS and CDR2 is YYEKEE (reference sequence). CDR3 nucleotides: TGTGCCAGCAGCCTCCAGGGGACCCAAGAGACCCAGTACTTC. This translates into CASSLQGTQETQYF.

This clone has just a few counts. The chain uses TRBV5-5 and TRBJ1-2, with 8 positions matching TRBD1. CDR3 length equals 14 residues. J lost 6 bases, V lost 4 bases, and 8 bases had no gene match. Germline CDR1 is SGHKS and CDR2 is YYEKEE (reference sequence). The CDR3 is CASSARSTGDGYTF. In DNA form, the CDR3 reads TGTGCCAGCAGCGCCAGATCGACAGGGGATGGCTACACCTTC.

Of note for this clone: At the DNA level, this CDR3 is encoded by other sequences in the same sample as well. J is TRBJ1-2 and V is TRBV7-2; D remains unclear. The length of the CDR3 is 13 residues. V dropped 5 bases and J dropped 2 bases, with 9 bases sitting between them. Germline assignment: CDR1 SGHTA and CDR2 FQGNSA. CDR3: CASSPDRNYGYTF. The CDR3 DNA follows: TGTGCCAGCAGCCCTGACCGAAACTATGGCTACACCTTC.

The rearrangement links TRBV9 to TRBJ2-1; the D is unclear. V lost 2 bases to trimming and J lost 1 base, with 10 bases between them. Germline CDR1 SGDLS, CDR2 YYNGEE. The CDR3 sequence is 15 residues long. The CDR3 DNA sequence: TGTGCCAGCAGCGTGACTCCCGATTCCTACAATGAGCAGTTCTTC. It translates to CASSVTPDSYNEQFF.

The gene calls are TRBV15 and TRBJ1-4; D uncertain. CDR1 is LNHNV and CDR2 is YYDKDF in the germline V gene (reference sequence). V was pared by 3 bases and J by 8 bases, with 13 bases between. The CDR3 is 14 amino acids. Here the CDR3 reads CATSRGFREEKLFF. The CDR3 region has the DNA TGTGCCACCAGCAGGGGGTTTCGAGAGGAAAAACTGTTTTTT.

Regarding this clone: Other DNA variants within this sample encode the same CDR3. Here the CDR3 reads CASSLVGGPTEAFF. The CDR3 coding sequence is TGTGCCAGCAGCTTAGTAGGGGGGCCCACTGAAGCTTTCTTT. V usage is TRBV7-9 and J usage is TRBJ1-1; tentative D call: TRBD1 (6 bases). The length of the CDR3 is 14 residues. Germline V lookup: CDR1 SEHNR, CDR2 FQNEAQ (reference sequence). V was cut by 1 base and J by 4 bases, with 10 bases left in between.